This T cell receptor (beta chain) stems from a study of T cell repertoires in cytomegalovirus infection. Study-level points and caveats: Ex vivo responses were dominated by HLA-C-restricted CMV-specific TCR beta clonotypes. Summed public TCR beta family frequency identified CMV carriers bearing the relevant HLA.

V shed 4 bases and J shed 3 bases, with 15 bases lying between them. The CDR3 extends over 15 amino acids. CDR1 and CDR2 from the germline V gene are SGDLS and YYNGEE. TCRdb re-called the reads with MiXCR, one entry per CDR3 protein. This table has 740,000 or so distinct CDR3 sequences, less than 40% appearing once. About this clonotype itself: Its antigen is unknown.

The genes are TRBV9 and TRBJ2-3; D possibly corresponds to TRBD2 (6 bases). The TCR was taken from a human donor in good health (CMV status not recorded). Some clones in this sample may be carry-over from other donors' samples. The sample comprised PBMCs. The chain's CDR3 is CASSFGRSGTDTQYF. In DNA form, the CDR3 reads TGTGCCAGCAGCTTTGGGAGAAGCGGGACAGATACGCAGTATTTT.